Below are 25 T cell receptor beta chains sequenced from a single sample in a study of cytomegalovirus exposure and HLA in healthy donors. The PCR used 60 Vbeta and 13 Jbeta primers. TCRdb's copy holds only in-frame clones and misses some; the assay was immunoSEQ multiplex PCR. The sample lists over 65,000 clones, approximately 79% occurring once. Source material: PBMCs. All receptors come from a human donor in good health.

This clone was seen once. CDR3 sequence reads: CATKGDPGTGGFYEQYF. Written as DNA, the CDR3 is TGTGCCACCAAAGGTGACCCCGGGACAGGGGGATTCTACGAGCAGTACTTC. The rearrangement joins TRBV19 to TRBJ2-7; TRBD1 matches at 11 bases. V lost 10 bases and J lost 3; bases outside the gene matches: 17. The CDR3 sequence is 17 residues long. From germline, CDR1 is LNHDA and CDR2 SQIVND (reference sequence).

Only a few counts were recorded for this clone. The sample contains more than one DNA sequence encoding this CDR3. The V call is TRBV27, the J call TRBJ2-1, with TRBD2 as a possible D gene (6 bases). The CDR3 sequence is 12 residues long. Trimming took off 6 bases at V and 9 bases at J, with 12 bases between the two ends. Germline V gene sequence: CDR1 MNHEY, CDR2 SMNVEV (reference sequence). The CDR3, as DNA: TGTGCCAGCAGCCTAGGAGGGGTTGAGCAGTTCTTC. Protein sequence: CASSLGGVEQFF.

This chain uses TRBV5-6 with TRBJ2-1, with 13 bases aligning to TRBD2. V was clipped by 1 base and J by 7 bases; unmatched bases: 2. Germline lookup yields CDR1 SGHDT and CDR2 YYEEEE. The CDR3 spans 15 residues. CDR3 sequence: CASSLRTSGGNEQFF. The CDR3 DNA sequence: TGTGCCAGCAGCTTGAGGACTAGCGGGGGAAATGAGCAGTTCTTC.

The V call is TRBV7-9, the J call TRBJ1-3, with 9 bases matching TRBD1. The J segment lost 8 bases and the V segment lost 5 bases, leaving 4 bases of the junction unmatched. Germline V lookup: CDR1 SEHNR, CDR2 FQNEAQ (reference sequence). The CDR3 runs to 13 residues. The CDR3 DNA sequence: TGTGCCAGCAGCGCACAGGGGGCAGACACCATATATTTT. This codes for CASSAQGADTIYF.

CDR3 loop: CASSLEGGGGTDTQYF. The CDR3 DNA follows: TGCGCCAGCAGCTTGGAAGGCGGGGGGGGCACAGATACGCAGTATTTT. The V call is TRBV5-1, the J call TRBJ2-3; 9 nucleotides line up with TRBD2. The germline V gene encodes CDR1 SGHRS and CDR2 YFSETQ. The CDR3 extends over 16 amino acids. V shed 0 bases, J shed 1 base, and the junction held 3 bases outside the gene matches.

V and J are TRBV5-1 and TRBJ1-2; 7 bases fit TRBD1. The CDR3 sequence is 14 residues long. Germline loops: CDR1 SGHRS, CDR2 YFSETQ. Germline trimming cut 4 bases from V and 3 bases from J; bases unmatched to any gene: 6. The CDR3 loop reads CASSAGQAYYGYTF. The CDR3 bases are TGCGCCAGCAGCGCCGGACAGGCCTACTATGGCTACACCTTC.

This rearrangement joins TRBV7-2 to TRBJ1-5, with D hard to call. The CDR3 loop spans 16 amino acids. Trimming cost V 5 bases and J 3 bases, with 17 bases left between them. Germline V lookup: CDR1 SGHTA, CDR2 FQGNSA. CDR3 amino acids: CASSPESRGLNQPQHF. In nucleotides, the CDR3 is TGTGCCAGCAGCCCCGAGAGCCGAGGGCTCAATCAGCCCCAGCATTTT.

The chain links TRBV7-9 to TRBJ1-5, with D unresolved. V gave up 0 bases and J gave up 1 base, with 13 bases separating them. Germline V CDR1 and CDR2: SEHNR, FQNEAQ (reference sequence). This CDR3 contains 17 residues. In DNA form, the CDR3 reads TGTGCCAGCAGCTTAGCGCATGCGGGAAGCAGCAATCAGCCCCAGCATTTT. Translating gives CASSLAHAGSSNQPQHF.

V usage is TRBV6-1 and J usage is TRBJ1-6; a weak D match, TRBD1 (6 bases). Trimming pared 3 bases from V and 8 bases from J, leaving 14 bases between. The germline gives CDR1 MNHNS, CDR2 SASEGT. CDR3 length equals 15 residues. In DNA, the CDR3 is TGTGCCAGCAGTGACCCACGGGGGGCCTATTCACCCCTCCACTTT. Amino acid sequence: CASSDPRGAYSPLHF.

A few counts support this clone. J is TRBJ2-2 and V is TRBV7-9; no clear D gene. CDR1 and CDR2 from the germline V gene are SEHNR and FQNEAQ (reference sequence). The CDR3 is 18 residues long. Trimming left V 2 bases short and J 3 bases short, with 19 bases between. CDR3 in amino acids: CASSLTRSQTRYTGELFF. CDR3 bases: TGTGCCAGCAGCTTAACGAGGTCTCAGACGAGATACACCGGGGAGCTGTTTTTT.

This clone was recorded many times. V gene TRBV5-5 combines with J gene TRBJ1-1; 7 nucleotides line up with TRBD1. The V and J ends lost 0 bases and 4 bases, in that order; junction bases with no gene match: 9. Germline V gene sequence: CDR1 SGHKS, CDR2 YYEKEE (reference sequence). The CDR3 is made up of 16 amino acids. The chain's CDR3 is CASSLDLDRLSTEAFF. The CDR3 DNA is TGTGCCAGCAGCTTGGATTTGGACAGGCTTTCCACTGAAGCTTTCTTT.

This clone was counted a single time. This chain joins TRBV6-5 and TRBJ2-7; D call uncertain. Germline V gene data show CDR1 as MNHEY and CDR2 as SVGAGI. V lost 9 bases and J lost 7, with 10 bases in between. The CDR3 is 10 residues long. CDR3 region: CARTSGEQYF. The CDR3, as DNA: TGTGCCAGAACGTCCGGGGAGCAGTACTTC.

The V and J genes are TRBV5-6 and TRBJ2-3, with a weak D call TRBD1 (5 bases). V lost 3 bases and J lost 4, with 18 bases in between. Germline loops: CDR1 SGHDT, CDR2 YYEEEE. The CDR3 is made up of 16 amino acids. The CDR3 spells CASSWGWQGGSDTQYF. CDR3 nucleotide sequence: TGTGCCAGCAGCTGGGGCTGGCAGGGCGGTTCAGATACGCAGTATTTT.

The chain couples TRBV7-2 to TRBJ2-1; TRBD2 matches 7 bases. This CDR3 has 13 residues. The V segment lost 7 bases and the J segment 9 bases; nucleotides outside the gene matches: 9. The germline V gene encodes CDR1 SGHTA and CDR2 FQGNSA. The CDR3 sequence is CASISGPSGEQFF. The CDR3 DNA reads TGTGCCAGCATCTCCGGTCCTAGCGGTGAGCAGTTCTTC.

This chain connects TRBV21-1 to TRBJ1-3; no check of the table's D call, TRBD1, against the DNA was made. TRBV21-1 is tagged as a pseudogene. The CDR3 extends over 13 amino acids. The CDR3 DNA reads TGTGCCAGCAGCATGAACAGGGGAAACACCATATATTTT. Protein: CASSMNRGNTIYF.

The genes are TRBV27 and TRBJ2-7, with a tentative D call TRBD2 (6 bases). The CDR3 runs 17 residues. With 0 bases removed from V and 2 bases from J, the gap between germline ends came to 17 bases. The germline gives CDR1 MNHEY, CDR2 SMNVEV (reference sequence). CDR3 sequence reads: CASSLSRGSPLTYEQYF. DNA for the CDR3: TGTGCCAGCAGTTTATCCCGGGGGTCTCCTCTCACCTACGAGCAGTACTTC.

J is TRBJ2-5 and V is TRBV11-3; D may be TRBD1 (6 bases). Per the germline V gene, CDR1 is SGHNT and CDR2 is YENEEA. V dropped 1 base and J dropped 2 bases, with 11 bases sitting between them. The length of the CDR3 is 15 residues. The CDR3 DNA reads TGTGCCAGCAGCTTAGGGTACAGGGTTCAAGAGACCCAGTACTTC. This sequence encodes CASSLGYRVQETQYF.

In DNA, the CDR3 is TGTGCCAGCAGCCCAAACAGGGATCCGCGGCCCCAGCATTTT. Translating gives CASSPNRDPRPQHF. The chain has TRBV6-5 and TRBJ1-5, with TRBD1 as a possible D gene (6 bases). The CDR3 totals 14 residues. V dropped 6 bases and J dropped 9 bases, with 18 bases sitting between them. Germline V gene sequence: CDR1 MNHEY, CDR2 SVGAGI.

The count of this clone is one. The V and J genes are TRBV7-9 and TRBJ1-3, with D possibly being TRBD1 (5 bases). CDR1 and CDR2 from the germline V gene are SEHNR and FQNEAQ (reference sequence). Trimming removed 0 bases from V and 2 bases from J, with 8 bases in between. The CDR3 is 15 amino acids. The CDR3 region is CASSLAGVTGNTIYF. CDR3 coding DNA: TGTGCCAGCAGCTTAGCAGGGGTAACTGGAAACACCATATATTTT.

This clone showed up just a few times. The rearrangement links TRBV19 to TRBJ1-1; perhaps TRBD1 as D (6 bases). The V gene's germline CDR1 is LNHDA and CDR2 SQIVND (reference sequence). V lost 5 bases to trimming and J lost 5 bases, with 12 bases between them. CDR3 size: 13 residues. CDR3 loop: CASSSQGRTEAFF. CDR3 coding DNA: TGTGCCAGTAGTTCACAGGGAAGGACTGAAGCTTTCTTT.

This clone was observed a handful of times. The rearrangement links TRBV4-2 to TRBJ2-5, with D possibly being TRBD2 (7 bases). The V gene lost 0 bases and the J gene lost 4 bases, with 15 bases spanning the gap. There are 16 residues in the CDR3. Germline V gene lookup returns CDR1 LGHNA and CDR2 YNFKEQ. The chain's CDR3 is CASSQEGGGAGETQYF. CDR3 DNA sequence: TGTGCCAGCAGCCAAGAAGGAGGGGGGGCGGGAGAGACCCAGTACTTC.

This chain uses TRBV5-6 with TRBJ2-1, with TRBD2 as a possible D gene (5 bases). The CDR3 runs 15 residues. Germline V gene lookup returns CDR1 SGHDT and CDR2 YYEEEE. V was cut by 1 base and J by 0 bases, with 8 bases left in between. The CDR3 nucleotides are TGTGCCAGCAGCTTGACGGGGAACTCCTACAATGAGCAGTTCTTC. Translation gives CASSLTGNSYNEQFF.

The chain links TRBV5-4 to TRBJ1-1; D is possibly TRBD1 (5 bases). CDR1 SGHNT and CDR2 YYREEE come from the germline V gene (reference sequence). The CDR3 extends over 13 amino acids. V lost 9 bases and J lost 0, with 12 bases in between. The CDR3 is CATKDNMNTEAFF. The CDR3 coding sequence is TGTGCCACCAAGGACAACATGAACACTGAAGCTTTCTTT.

The chain is built from TRBV18 and TRBJ2-5; the D is unclear. V dropped 3 bases and J dropped 1 base, with 9 bases sitting between them. The CDR3 is 14 amino acids. CDR1 KGHSH and CDR2 LQKENI come from the germline V gene. This CDR3 is CASSPLETQETQYF. The CDR3 nucleotides are TGTGCCAGCTCACCCCTAGAGACCCAAGAGACCCAGTACTTC.

The chain links TRBV2 to TRBJ1-3; 9 bases are a match to TRBD1. Germline V lookup: CDR1 SNHLY, CDR2 FYNNEI. The ends lost 10 bases at V and 4 bases at J; junction bases unmatched: 8. The CDR3 has 14 amino acids. The CDR3 region is CATADRGGGNTIYF. In DNA, the CDR3 is TGTGCCACCGCGGACAGGGGCGGCGGAAACACCATATATTTT.